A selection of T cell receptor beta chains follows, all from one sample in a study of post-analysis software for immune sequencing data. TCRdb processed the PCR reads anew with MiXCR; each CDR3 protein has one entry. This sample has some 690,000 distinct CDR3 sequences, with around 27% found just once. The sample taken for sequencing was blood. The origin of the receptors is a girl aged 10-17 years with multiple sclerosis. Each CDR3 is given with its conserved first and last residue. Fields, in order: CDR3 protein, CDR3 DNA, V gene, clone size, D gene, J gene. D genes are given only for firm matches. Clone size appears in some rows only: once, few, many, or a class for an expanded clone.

CASSSGTSGVTSGANVLTF,TGTGCCAGCAGCTCGGGGACTAGCGGAGTCACCTCTGGGGCCAACGTCCTGACTTTC,TRBV7-9,-,TRBD2,TRBJ2-6
CASSPLGTSAYNEQFF,TGTGCCAGCAGCCCCCTAGGGACTAGCGCCTACAATGAGCAGTTCTTC,TRBV7-2,few,TRBD2,TRBJ2-1
CASSYDQQIRGYTF,TGTGCCAGCAGTTACGATCAACAGATTCGTGGCTACACCTTC,TRBV6-5,-,-,TRBJ1-2
CASKGTGENYGYTF,TGTGCCAGCAAGGGGACCGGAGAGAACTATGGCTACACCTTC,TRBV6-2/TRBV6-3,-,-,TRBJ1-2
CASGVSGTYGHTF,TGTGCCAGCGGGGTATCGGGGACCTATGGCCACACCTTC,TRBV9,-,-,TRBJ1-2
CASSFRGVPDNEQFF,TGTGCCAGCAGCTTCCGCGGGGTCCCCGACAATGAGCAGTTCTTC,TRBV11-2,few,-,TRBJ2-1
CASSYSQHTDTQYF,TGTGCCAGCAGTTACTCACAGCACACAGATACGCAGTATTTT,TRBV6-5,few,-,TRBJ2-3
CATSDPGGQETQYF,TGTGCCACCAGTGATCCGGGGGGTCAAGAGACCCAGTACTTC,TRBV24-1,-,TRBD2,TRBJ2-5
CASSSTPETQYF,TGTGCCAGCAGTTCGACCCCGGAGACCCAGTACTTC,TRBV12-3/TRBV12-4,few,-,TRBJ2-5
CSARRGFGETQYF,TGCAGTGCCAGGCGAGGGTTCGGGGAGACCCAGTACTTC,TRBV20-1,-,-,TRBJ2-5
CASRRGLAPGEQFF,TGTGCCAGCAGACGGGGACTAGCCCCCGGTGAGCAGTTCTTC,TRBV2,-,TRBD2,TRBJ2-1
CASSLQVQVPQYF,TGTGCCAGCAGCCTACAGGTGCAGGTGCCGCAGTATTTT,TRBV11-2,few,-,TRBJ2-3
CSARDQTETIYYEQYF,TGCAGTGCTAGAGACCAGACAGAGACCATATACTACGAGCAGTACTTC,TRBV20-1,-,-,TRBJ2-7
CSARDPSEYEQYF,TGCAGTGCTAGAGATCCCAGCGAGTACGAGCAGTACTTC,TRBV20-1,few,-,TRBJ2-7
CASSEFKGEETQYF,TGTGCCAGCAGTGAATTTAAGGGCGAGGAGACCCAGTACTTC,TRBV25-1,-,-,TRBJ2-5
CASSWDPPTNYGYTF,TGTGCCAGCAGCTGGGACCCTCCGACAAACTATGGCTACACCTTC,TRBV5-5,-,-,TRBJ1-2
CSVWFSSSYNEQYF,TGCAGCGTTTGGTTTAGCTCCTCCTACAACGAGCAGTACTTC,TRBV29-1,-,-,TRBJ2-7
CASSHGHGELFF,TGTGCCAGCAGTCACGGACATGGGGAGCTGTTTTTT,TRBV12-3/TRBV12-4,-,-,TRBJ2-2
CASSATGTGSLADTQYF,TGTGCCAGCAGTGCCACCGGGACAGGGAGCCTCGCAGATACGCAGTATTTT,TRBV6-1,few,TRBD1,TRBJ2-3
CASSFGGGVGNQPQHF,TGTGCCAGCAGTTTCGGTGGGGGGGTGGGCAATCAGCCCCAGCATTTT,TRBV12-3/TRBV12-4,-,-,TRBJ1-5
CASSFTQTGVRTDTQYF,TGTGCCAGCAGCTTTACCCAGACAGGGGTGAGGACAGATACGCAGTATTTT,TRBV7-6,few,TRBD1,TRBJ2-3
CSARPRVGQGSYNEQFF,TGCAGTGCTAGACCCAGAGTCGGGCAGGGCTCCTACAATGAGCAGTTCTTC,TRBV20-1,-,-,TRBJ2-1
CASSFRLAGAYEQYF,TGTGCCAGCAGTTTCCGACTAGCGGGTGCCTACGAGCAGTACTTC,TRBV28,-,TRBD2,TRBJ2-7
CASLGYTEAFF,TGTGCCAGCCTTGGATACACTGAAGCTTTCTTT,TRBV6-2/TRBV6-3,-,-,TRBJ1-1
CASSKVGTGGKKTQYF,TGTGCCAGCAGCAAAGTCGGGACAGGGGGCAAGAAGACCCAGTACTTC,TRBV21-1,many,-,TRBJ2-5
CSAADRVRYGYTF,TGCAGTGCCGCGGACAGGGTCCGGTATGGCTACACCTTC,TRBV20-1,-,TRBD1,TRBJ1-2
CARASLGETQYF,TGTGCCAGAGCATCTTTGGGGGAGACCCAGTACTTC,TRBV28,few,-,TRBJ2-5
CASSPGTGALNEQFF,TGCGCCAGCAGCCCCGGGACAGGGGCCCTCAATGAGCAGTTCTTC,TRBV4-3,few,TRBD1,TRBJ2-1
CASNVGGDATEAFF,TGTGCCAGCAATGTGGGAGGGGATGCCACTGAAGCTTTCTTT,TRBV12-3/TRBV12-4,few,-,TRBJ1-1
CATSDRRDTQYF,TGTGCCACCAGTGACCGCAGGGATACGCAGTATTTT,TRBV24-1,few,-,TRBJ2-3
CSAPSDRGITEAFF,TGCAGTGCTCCTTCTGACAGGGGGATCACTGAAGCTTTCTTT,TRBV20-1,-,TRBD1,TRBJ1-1
CASSILPGEYGYTF,TGCGCCAGTAGTATTCTTCCGGGGGAGTATGGCTACACCTTC,TRBV5-1,few,-,TRBJ1-2
CASSATGGRNGYTF,TGCGCCAGCAGCGCGACAGGGGGCAGAAATGGCTACACCTTC,TRBV5-1,-,TRBD1,TRBJ1-2
CASSRGGDTEAFF,TGTGCCAGCAGCCGAGGGGGCGACACTGAAGCTTTCTTT,TRBV11-2,few,TRBD1,TRBJ1-1
CASSLLRGGNSPLHF,TGTGCCAGCAGCCTCCTCCGGGGGGGGAATTCACCCCTCCACTTT,TRBV3-1,-,-,TRBJ1-6
CSARDHRSDYGYTF,TGCAGTGCTAGAGATCACAGGTCGGACTATGGCTACACCTTC,TRBV20-1,few,-,TRBJ1-2
CASSPQDRGTDTQYF,TGCGCCAGCAGCCCGCAGGACAGGGGGACAGATACGCAGTATTTT,TRBV5-1,few,TRBD1,TRBJ2-3
CSARASGRTYNEQFF,TGCAGTGCTAGAGCTAGCGGGAGGACCTACAATGAGCAGTTCTTC,TRBV20-1,-,TRBD2,TRBJ2-1
CASSQDQMQPQHF,TGTGCCAGCAGCCAAGATCAGATGCAGCCCCAGCATTTT,TRBV3-1,-,-,TRBJ1-5
CASSAGQVGSPLHF,TGTGCCAGCAGCGCGGGACAGGTGGGGTCACCCCTCCACTTT,TRBV9,-,TRBD1,TRBJ1-6
CSAVTNTEAFF,TGCAGTGCTGTAACTAACACTGAAGCTTTCTTT,TRBV20-1,-,-,TRBJ1-1